What follows describes a single T cell receptor (beta chain). Time point of the sample: after neoadjuvant nivolumab, at surgical resection. The germline CDR1 and CDR2 sequences are SGHRS and YFSETQ. The V end was cut by 4 bases, the J end by 6 bases, with 23 bases between. The CDR3 has 17 amino acids. The sample comes from a study of neoadjuvant anti-PD-1 for oral cavity cancer. Assay used: immunoSEQ multiplex PCR; TCRdb lists only in-frame clones, some missing. This table holds about 14,000 clones, approximately 73% found once. This clonotype was obtained from a person between 40 and 79 years old with oral cavity squamous cell carcinoma. The sequenced sample was PBMCs, obtained after nivolumab (anti-PD-1) treatment. The J gene is TRBJ2-1, the V gene TRBV5-1; D is possibly TRBD2 (6 bases). This chain's CDR3 is CASSPGVTGSGGNEQFF. CDR3 DNA sequence: TGCGCCAGCAGCCCGGGAGTAACGGGCTCTGGAGGCAATGAGCAGTTCTTC.